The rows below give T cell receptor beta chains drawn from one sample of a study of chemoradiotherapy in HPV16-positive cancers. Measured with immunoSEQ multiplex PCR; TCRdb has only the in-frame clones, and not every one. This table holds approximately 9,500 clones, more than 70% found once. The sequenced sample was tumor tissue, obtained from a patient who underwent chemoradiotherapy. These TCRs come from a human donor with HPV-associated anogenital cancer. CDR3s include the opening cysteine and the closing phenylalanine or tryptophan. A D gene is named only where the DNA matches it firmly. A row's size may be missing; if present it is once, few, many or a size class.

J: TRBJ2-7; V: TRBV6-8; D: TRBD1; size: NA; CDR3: CASSRDRGTYEQYF; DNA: TGTGCCAGCAGTCGGGACAGGGGTACCTACGAGCAGTACTTC
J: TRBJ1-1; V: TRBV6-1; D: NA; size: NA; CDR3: CASSDRGRTEAFF; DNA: TGTGCCAGCAGTGACAGGGGAAGGACTGAAGCTTTCTTT
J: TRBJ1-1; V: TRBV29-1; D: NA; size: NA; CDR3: CSVEWMTGGAFF; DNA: TGCAGCGTTGAATGGATGACCGGGGGAGCTTTCTTT
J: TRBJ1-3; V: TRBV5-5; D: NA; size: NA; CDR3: CASSLDGGVSGNTIYF; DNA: TGTGCCAGCAGCTTGGACGGAGGGGTCTCTGGAAACACCATATATTTT
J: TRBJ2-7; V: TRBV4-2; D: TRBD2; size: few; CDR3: CASSQDRSLAGTAYEQYF; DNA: TGTGCCAGCAGCCAAGATCGATCGCTAGCGGGCACAGCCTACGAGCAGTACTTC
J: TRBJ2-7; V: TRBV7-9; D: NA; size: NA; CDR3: CASSRTMDEQYF; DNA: TGTGCCAGCAGCCGAACTATGGACGAGCAGTACTTC
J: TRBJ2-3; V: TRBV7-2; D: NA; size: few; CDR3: CASSSSPLLEYF; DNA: TGTGCCAGCAGCTCGTCTCCTTTATTGGAGTATTTT
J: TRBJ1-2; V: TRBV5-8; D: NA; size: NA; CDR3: CASSLGDRANYGYTF; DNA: TGTGCCAGCAGCTTGGGGGACCGCGCGAACTATGGCTACACCTTC
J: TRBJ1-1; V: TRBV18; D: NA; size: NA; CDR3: CASSRRAEAFF; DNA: TGTGCCAGCTCCCGGCGGGCTGAAGCTTTCTTT
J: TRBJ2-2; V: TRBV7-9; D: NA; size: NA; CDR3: CASSLEAHTGELFF; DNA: TGTGCCAGCAGCTTAGAGGCCCACACCGGGGAGCTGTTTTTT
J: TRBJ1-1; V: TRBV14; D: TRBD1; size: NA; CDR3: CASSQGQGRNTEAFF; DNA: TGTGCCAGCAGCCAAGGACAGGGCCGGAACACTGAAGCTTTCTTT
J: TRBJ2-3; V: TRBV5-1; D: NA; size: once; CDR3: CASSPEGDTQYF; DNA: TGCGCCAGCAGTCCGGAGGGAGATACGCAGTATTTT
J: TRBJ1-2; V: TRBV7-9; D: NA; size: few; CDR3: CASSLSETENYYGYTF; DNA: TGTGCCAGCAGCTTATCAGAGACAGAAAACTACTATGGCTACACCTTC
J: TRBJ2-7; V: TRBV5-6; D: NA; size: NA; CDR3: CASSRAGTGGYYEQYF; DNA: TGTGCCAGCAGTCGGGCGGGTACCGGGGGCTACTACGAGCAGTACTTC
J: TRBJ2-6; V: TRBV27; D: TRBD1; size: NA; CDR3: CASHRGFPSLSGANVLTF; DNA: TGTGCCAGCCACAGGGGATTCCCCTCTCTCTCTGGGGCCAACGTCCTGACTTTC
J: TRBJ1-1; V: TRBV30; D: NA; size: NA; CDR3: CAGQGVTEAFF; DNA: TGTGCCGGTCAGGGAGTCACTGAAGCTTTCTTT
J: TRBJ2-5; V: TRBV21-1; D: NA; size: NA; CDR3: CASSTYGQGHETQYF; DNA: TGTGCCAGCAGCACTTACGGACAGGGCCATGAGACCCAGTACTTC
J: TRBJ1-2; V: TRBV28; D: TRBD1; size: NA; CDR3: CASKSRGRGYTF; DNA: TGTGCCAGCAAGTCAAGGGGGCGCGGCTACACCTTC
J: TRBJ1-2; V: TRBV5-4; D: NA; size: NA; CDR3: CASSLELGSGDGYTF; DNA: TGTGCCAGCAGCTTGGAACTCGGGTCAGGGGATGGCTACACCTTC
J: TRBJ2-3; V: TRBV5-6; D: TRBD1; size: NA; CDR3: CASSSDRGRVDTQYF; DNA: TGTGCCAGCAGCTCGGACAGGGGGCGGGTAGATACGCAGTATTTT
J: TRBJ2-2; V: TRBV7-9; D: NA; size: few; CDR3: CASSPGYTGELFF; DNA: TGTGCCAGCAGCCCGGGGTACACCGGGGAGCTGTTTTTT
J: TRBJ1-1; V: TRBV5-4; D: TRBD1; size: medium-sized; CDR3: CASSSTGGSGNTEAFF; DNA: TGTGCCAGCAGCTCCACAGGGGGCTCCGGGAACACTGAAGCTTTCTTT
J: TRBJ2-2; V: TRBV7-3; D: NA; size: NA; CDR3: CASRRVNTGELFF; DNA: TGTGCCAGCCGGAGAGTCAACACCGGGGAGCTGTTTTTT
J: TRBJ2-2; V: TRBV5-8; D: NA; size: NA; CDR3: CASSPRDFAATGELFF; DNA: TGTGCCAGCAGCCCGAGGGACTTCGCCGCCACCGGGGAGCTGTTTTTT
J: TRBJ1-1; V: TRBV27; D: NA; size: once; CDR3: CASSLFRGTEAFF; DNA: TGTGCCAGCAGTTTATTCCGGGGGACTGAAGCTTTCTTT
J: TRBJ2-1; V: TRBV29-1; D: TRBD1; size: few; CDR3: CSGDSFYNEQFF; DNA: TGCAGCGGGGACAGCTTTTACAATGAGCAGTTCTTC
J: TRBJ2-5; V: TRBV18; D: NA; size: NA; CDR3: CASSPSRGLQETQYF; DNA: TGTGCCAGCTCACCGTCGCGGGGGCTCCAAGAGACCCAGTACTTC
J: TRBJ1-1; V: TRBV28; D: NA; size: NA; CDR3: CASSLLRGAEAFF; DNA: TGTGCCAGCAGTTTACTACGAGGAGCTGAAGCTTTCTTT
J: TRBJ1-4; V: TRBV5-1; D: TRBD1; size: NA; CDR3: CASSSARGQSNEKLFF; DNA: TGCGCCAGCAGCTCAGCAAGGGGACAGTCTAATGAAAAACTGTTTTTT
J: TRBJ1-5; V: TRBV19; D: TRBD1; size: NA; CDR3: CASSMTKGQGANQPQHF; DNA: TGTGCCAGTAGTATGACGAAGGGACAGGGGGCGAATCAGCCCCAGCATTTT
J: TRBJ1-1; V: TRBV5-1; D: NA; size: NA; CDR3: CASSSQGSRNTEAFF; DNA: TGCGCCAGCAGCTCCCAGGGATCCCGGAACACTGAAGCTTTCTTT
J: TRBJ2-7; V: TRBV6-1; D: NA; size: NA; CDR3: CASSLKGVDEQYF; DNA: TGTGCCAGCAGCCTAAAAGGAGTGGACGAGCAGTACTTC
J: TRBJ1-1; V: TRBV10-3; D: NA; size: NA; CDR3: CASRQTNTEAFF; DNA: TGTGCCTCTCGACAGACGAACACTGAAGCTTTCTTT
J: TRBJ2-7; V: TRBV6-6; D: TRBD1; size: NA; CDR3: CASNQDRGPGEQYF; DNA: TGTGCCAGCAACCAGGACAGGGGACCTGGAGAGCAGTACTTC
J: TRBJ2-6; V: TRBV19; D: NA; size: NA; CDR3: CASHPSGANVLTF; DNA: TGTGCCAGTCATCCCTCTGGGGCCAACGTCCTGACTTTC
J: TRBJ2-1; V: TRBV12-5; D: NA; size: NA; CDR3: CASGPGFGGYEQFF; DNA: TGTGCTAGTGGTCCTGGGTTCGGGGGCTATGAGCAGTTCTTC
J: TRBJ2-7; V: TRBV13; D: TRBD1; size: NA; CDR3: CASSDRGYEQYF; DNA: TGTGCCAGCAGCGACAGGGGTTACGAGCAGTACTTC
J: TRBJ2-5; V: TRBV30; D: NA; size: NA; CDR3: CAWSVKETQYF; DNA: TGTGCCTGGAGTGTGAAGGAGACCCAGTACTTC
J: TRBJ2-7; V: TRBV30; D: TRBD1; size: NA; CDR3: CAWSNRGEWSYEQYF; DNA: TGTGCCTGGAGCAACAGGGGAGAGTGGTCCTACGAGCAGTACTTC
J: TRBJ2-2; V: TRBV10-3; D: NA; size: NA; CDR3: CAISGGDPGELFF; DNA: TGTGCCATCAGTGGGGGGGACCCCGGGGAGCTGTTTTTT
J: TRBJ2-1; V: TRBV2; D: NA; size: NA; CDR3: CASRSSWAGYNEQFF; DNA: TGTGCCAGCAGGTCGAGTTGGGCGGGTTACAATGAGCAGTTCTTC
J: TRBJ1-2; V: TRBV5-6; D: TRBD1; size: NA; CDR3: CASSLDRGSYGYTF; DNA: TGTGCCAGCAGCTTGGACAGGGGTTCCTATGGCTACACCTTC
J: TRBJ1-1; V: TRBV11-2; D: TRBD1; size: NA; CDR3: CASSPWTGLTLSEAFF; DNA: TGTGCCAGCAGCCCATGGACAGGACTCACTCTCTCTGAAGCTTTCTTT
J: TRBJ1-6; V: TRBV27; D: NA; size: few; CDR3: CASSFEPANSPLHF; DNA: TGTGCCAGCAGTTTTGAACCGGCTAATTCACCCCTCCACTTT
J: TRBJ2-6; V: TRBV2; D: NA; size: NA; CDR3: CASSESGANVLTF; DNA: TGTGCCAGCAGTGAGTCTGGGGCCAACGTCCTGACTTTC
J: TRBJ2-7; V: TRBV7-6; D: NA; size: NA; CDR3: CASSLGPVQAYEQYF; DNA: TGTGCCAGCAGCTTAGGCCCAGTCCAGGCCTACGAGCAGTACTTC
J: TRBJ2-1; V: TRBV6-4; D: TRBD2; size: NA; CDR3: CASSERAGGNEQFF; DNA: TGTGCCAGCAGTGAACGAGCGGGGGGAAATGAGCAGTTCTTC
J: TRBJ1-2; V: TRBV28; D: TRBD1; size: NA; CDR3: CASIGQGRVYGYTF; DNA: TGTGCCAGCATCGGACAGGGGCGAGTCTATGGCTACACCTTC